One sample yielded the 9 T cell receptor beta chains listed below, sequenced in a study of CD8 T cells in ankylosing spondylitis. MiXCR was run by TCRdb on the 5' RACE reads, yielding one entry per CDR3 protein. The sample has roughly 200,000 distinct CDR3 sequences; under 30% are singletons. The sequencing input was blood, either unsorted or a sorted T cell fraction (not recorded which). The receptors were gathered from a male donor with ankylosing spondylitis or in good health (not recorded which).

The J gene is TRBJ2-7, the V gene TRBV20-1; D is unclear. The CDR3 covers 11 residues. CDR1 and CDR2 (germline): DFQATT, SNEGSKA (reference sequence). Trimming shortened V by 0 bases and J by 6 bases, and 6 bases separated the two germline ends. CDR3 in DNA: TGCAGTGCTAGAGATTCCCCCGAGCAGTACTTC. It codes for CSARDSPEQYF.

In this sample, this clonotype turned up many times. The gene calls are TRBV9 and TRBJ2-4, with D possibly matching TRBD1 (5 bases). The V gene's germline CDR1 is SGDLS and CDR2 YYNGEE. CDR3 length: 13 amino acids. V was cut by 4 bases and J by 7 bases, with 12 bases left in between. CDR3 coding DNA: TGTGCCAGCAGCACCCCTGGGGCGAACATTCAGTACTTC. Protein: CASSTPGANIQYF.

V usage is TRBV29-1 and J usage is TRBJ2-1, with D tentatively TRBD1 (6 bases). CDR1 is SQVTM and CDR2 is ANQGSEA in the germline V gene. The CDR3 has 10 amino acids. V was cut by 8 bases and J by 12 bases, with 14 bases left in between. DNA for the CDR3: TGCAGCTTCACACAGGGTGTGCAGTTCTTC. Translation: CSFTQGVQFF.

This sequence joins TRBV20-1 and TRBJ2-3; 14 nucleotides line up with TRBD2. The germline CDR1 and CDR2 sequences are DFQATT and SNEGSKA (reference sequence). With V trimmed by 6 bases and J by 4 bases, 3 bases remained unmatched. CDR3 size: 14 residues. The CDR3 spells CSAVGLAGADTQYF. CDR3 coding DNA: TGCAGTGCCGTGGGACTAGCGGGAGCAGATACGCAGTATTTT.

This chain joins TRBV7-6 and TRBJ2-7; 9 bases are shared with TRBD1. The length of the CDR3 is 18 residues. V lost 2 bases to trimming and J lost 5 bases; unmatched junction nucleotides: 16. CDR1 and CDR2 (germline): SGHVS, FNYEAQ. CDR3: CASSLRSPRDRVSNEQYF. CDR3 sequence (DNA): TGTGCCAGCAGCTTAAGGTCTCCACGGGACAGGGTTTCTAACGAGCAGTACTTC.

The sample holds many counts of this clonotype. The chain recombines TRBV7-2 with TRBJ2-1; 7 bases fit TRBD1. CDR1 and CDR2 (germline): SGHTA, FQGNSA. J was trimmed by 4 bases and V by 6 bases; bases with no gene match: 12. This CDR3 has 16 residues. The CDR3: CASRTGSLPIYNEQFF. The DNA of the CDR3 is TGTGCCAGCAGGACAGGGTCCCTTCCAATTTACAATGAGCAGTTCTTC.

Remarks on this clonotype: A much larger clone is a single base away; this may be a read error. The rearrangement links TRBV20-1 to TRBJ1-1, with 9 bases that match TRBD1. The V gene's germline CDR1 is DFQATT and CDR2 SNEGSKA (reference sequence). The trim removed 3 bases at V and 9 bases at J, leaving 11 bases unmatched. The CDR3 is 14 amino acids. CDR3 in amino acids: CSASPTGGITKAFF. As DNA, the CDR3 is TGCAGTGCTAGTCCGACAGGGGGAATAACTAAAGCTTTCTTT.

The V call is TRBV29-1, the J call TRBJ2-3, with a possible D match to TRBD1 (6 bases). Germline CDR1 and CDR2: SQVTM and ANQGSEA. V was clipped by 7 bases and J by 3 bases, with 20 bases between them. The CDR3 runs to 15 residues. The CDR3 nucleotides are TGCAGCGCCGAACGGTCAGGGGTTGGAACAGATACGCAGTATTTT. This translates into CSAERSGVGTDTQYF.

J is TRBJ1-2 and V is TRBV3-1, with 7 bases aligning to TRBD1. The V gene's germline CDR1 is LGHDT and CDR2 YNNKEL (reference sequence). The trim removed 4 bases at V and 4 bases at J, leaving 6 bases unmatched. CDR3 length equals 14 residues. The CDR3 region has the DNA TGTGCCAGCAGCCGGGGGACAGCGATCTATGGCTACACCTTC. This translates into CASSRGTAIYGYTF. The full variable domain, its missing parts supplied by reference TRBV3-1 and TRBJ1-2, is DTAVSQTPKYLVTQMGNDKSIKCEQNLGHDTMYWYKQDSKKFLKIMFSYNNKELIINETVPNRFSPKSPDKAHLNLHINSLELGDSAVYFCASSRGTAIYGYTFGSGTRLTVV.